This T cell receptor beta chain derives from a study of early T cells in non-severe SARS-CoV-2 infection. Individual cDNA molecules were tagged with unique molecular identifiers, the study reported. Using its own MiXCR run on the 5' RACE reads, TCRdb lists one record per CDR3 protein. Among about 44,000 distinct CDR3 sequences listed, less than 30% were seen once. V was pared by 3 bases and J by 1 base, with 16 bases between. Germline CDR1 reads SGDLS; CDR2 reads YYNGEE. The CDR3 runs to 17 residues. The receptor was derived from an adult who was a healthcare worker with PCR-confirmed SARS-CoV-2 infection or an uninfected control (not recorded which). The sequenced sample was whole blood, obtained at baseline. V is TRBV9 and J is TRBJ2-2; D remains ambiguous. The CDR3, as DNA: TGTGCCAGCAGCGGACGGGTGATGGGGAAGAACACCGGGGAGCTGTTTTTT. Amino acids: CASSGRVMGKNTGELFF.